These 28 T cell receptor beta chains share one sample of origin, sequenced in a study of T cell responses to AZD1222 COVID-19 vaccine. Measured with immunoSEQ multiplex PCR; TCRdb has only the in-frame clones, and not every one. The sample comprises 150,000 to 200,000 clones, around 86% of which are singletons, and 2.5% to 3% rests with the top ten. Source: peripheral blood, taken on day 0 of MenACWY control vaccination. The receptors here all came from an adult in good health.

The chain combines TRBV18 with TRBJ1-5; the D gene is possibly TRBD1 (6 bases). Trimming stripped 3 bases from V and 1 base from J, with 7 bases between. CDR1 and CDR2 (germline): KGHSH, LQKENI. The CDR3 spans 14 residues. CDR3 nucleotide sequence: TGTGCCAGCTCACCCGACAGGAGCAATCAGCCCCAGCATTTT. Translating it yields CASSPDRSNQPQHF.

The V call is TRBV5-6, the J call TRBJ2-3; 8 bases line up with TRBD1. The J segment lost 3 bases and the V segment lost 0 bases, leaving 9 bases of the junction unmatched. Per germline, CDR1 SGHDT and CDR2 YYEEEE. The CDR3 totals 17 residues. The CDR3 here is CASSLGLTGVTTDTQYF. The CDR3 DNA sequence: TGTGCCAGCAGCTTGGGGCTGACAGGGGTCACAACAGATACGCAGTATTTT.

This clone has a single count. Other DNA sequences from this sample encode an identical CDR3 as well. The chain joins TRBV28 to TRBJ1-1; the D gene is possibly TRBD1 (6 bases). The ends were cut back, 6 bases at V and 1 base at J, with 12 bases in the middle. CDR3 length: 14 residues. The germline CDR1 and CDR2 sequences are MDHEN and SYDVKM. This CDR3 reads CASSLTGRNTEAFF. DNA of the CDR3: TGTGCCAGCAGCCTTACAGGGAGGAACACTGAAGCTTTCTTT.

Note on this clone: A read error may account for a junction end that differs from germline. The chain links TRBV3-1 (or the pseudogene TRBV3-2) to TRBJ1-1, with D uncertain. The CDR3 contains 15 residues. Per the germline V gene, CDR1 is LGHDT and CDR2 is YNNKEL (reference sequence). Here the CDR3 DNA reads TGTGCCGGCAGCCAAGATCACAGAAGGTACACTGAAGCTTTCTTT. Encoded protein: CAGSQDHRRYTEAFF.

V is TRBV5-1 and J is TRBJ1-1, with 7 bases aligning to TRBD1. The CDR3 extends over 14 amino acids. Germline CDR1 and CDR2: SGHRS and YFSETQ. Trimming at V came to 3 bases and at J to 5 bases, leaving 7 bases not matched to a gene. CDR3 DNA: TGCGCCAGCAGCTCGGGACAGCCGGGAACTGAAGCTTTCTTT. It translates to CASSSGQPGTEAFF.

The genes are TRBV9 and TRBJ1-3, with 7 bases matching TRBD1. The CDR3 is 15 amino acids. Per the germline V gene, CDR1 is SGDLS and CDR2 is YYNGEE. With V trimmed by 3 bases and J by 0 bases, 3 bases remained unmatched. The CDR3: CASSARDSSGNTIYF. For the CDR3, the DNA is TGTGCCAGCAGCGCCCGGGACAGCTCTGGAAACACCATATATTTT.

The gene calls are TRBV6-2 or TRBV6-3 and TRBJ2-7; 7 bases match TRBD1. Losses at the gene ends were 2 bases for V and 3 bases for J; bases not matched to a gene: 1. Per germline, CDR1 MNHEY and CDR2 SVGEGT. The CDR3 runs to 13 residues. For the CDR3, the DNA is TGTGCCAGCAGTTACCGGGACAGCTACGAGCAGTACTTC. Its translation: CASSYRDSYEQYF.

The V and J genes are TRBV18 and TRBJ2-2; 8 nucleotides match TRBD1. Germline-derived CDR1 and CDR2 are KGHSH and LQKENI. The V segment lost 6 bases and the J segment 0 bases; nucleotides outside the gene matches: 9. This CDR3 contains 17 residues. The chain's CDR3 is CASSPSGTGTNTGELFF. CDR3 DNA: TGTGCCAGCTCCCCTTCCGGGACAGGAACGAACACCGGGGAGCTGTTTTTT.

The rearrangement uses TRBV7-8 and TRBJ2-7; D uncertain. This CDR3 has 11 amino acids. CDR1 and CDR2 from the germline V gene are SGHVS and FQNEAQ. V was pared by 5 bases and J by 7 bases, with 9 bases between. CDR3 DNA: TGTGCCAGCAGCCGGTGGGGTGAGCAGTACTTC. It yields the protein CASSRWGEQYF. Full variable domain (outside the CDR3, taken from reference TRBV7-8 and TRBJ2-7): GAGVSQSPRYKVAKRGQDVALRCDPISGHVSLFWYQQALGQGPEFLTYFQNEAQLDKSGLPSDRFFAERPEGSVSTLKIQRTQQEDSAVYLCASSRWGEQYFGPGTRLTVT.

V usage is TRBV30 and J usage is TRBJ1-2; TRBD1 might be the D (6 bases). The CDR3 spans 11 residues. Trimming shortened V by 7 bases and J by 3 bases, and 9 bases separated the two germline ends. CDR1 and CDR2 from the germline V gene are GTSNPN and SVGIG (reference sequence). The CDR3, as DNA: TGTGCCTCTTACAGGGACTATGGCTACACCTTC. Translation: CASYRDYGYTF.

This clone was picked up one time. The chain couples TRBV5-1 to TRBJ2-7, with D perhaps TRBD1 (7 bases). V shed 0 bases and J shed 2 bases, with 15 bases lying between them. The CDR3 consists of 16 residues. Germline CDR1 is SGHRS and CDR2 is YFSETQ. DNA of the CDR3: TGCGCCAGCAGCTTGGGACAGGGAGGCTTAACCTACGAGCAGTACTTC. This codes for CASSLGQGGLTYEQYF. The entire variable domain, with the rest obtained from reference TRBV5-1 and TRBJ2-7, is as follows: KAGVTQTPRYLIKTRGQQVTLSCSPISGHRSVSWYQQTPGQGLQFLFEYFSETQRNKGNFPGRFSGRQFSNSRSEMNVSTLELGDSALYLCASSLGQGGLTYEQYFGPGTRLTVT.

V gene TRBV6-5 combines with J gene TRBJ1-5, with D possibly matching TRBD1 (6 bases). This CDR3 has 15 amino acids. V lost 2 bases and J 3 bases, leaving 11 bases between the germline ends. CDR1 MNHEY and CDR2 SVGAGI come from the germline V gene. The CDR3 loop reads CASSYRTAINQPQHF. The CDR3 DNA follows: TGTGCCAGCAGTTACCGGACAGCAATCAATCAGCCCCAGCATTTT.

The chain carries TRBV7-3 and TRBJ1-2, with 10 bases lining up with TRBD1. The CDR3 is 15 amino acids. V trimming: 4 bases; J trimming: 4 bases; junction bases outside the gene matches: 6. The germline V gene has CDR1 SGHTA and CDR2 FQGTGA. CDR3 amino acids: CASSSGQGNGYGYTF. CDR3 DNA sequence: TGTGCCAGCAGCTCGGGACAGGGGAACGGCTATGGCTACACCTTC.

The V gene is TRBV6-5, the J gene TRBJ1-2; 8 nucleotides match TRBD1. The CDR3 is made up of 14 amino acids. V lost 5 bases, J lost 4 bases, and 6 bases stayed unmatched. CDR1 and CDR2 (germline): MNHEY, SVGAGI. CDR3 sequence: CASSPTGVGYGYTF. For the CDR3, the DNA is TGTGCCAGCAGTCCGACAGGGGTGGGCTATGGCTACACCTTC.

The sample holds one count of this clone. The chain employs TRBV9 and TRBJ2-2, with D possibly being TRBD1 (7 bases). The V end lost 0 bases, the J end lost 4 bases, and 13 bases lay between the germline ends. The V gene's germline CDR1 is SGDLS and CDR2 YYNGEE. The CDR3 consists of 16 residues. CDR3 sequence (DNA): TGTGCCAGCAGCGTAGGCGGAGGGGGCATCACCGGGGAGCTGTTTTTT. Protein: CASSVGGGGITGELFF.

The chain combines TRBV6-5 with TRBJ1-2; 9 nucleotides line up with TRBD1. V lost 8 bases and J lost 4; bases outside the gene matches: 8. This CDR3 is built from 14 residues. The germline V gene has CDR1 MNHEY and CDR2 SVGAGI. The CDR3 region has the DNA TGTGCCAGCCGAAGGGACAGGGAACCCTATGGCTACACCTTC. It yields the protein CASRRDREPYGYTF.

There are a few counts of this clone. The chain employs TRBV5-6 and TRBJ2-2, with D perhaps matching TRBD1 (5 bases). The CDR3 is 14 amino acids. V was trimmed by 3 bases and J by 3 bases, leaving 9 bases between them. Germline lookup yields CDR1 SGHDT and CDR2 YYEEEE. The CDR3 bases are TGTGCCAGCAGCTCGACAGATTACACCGGGGAGCTGTTTTTT. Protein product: CASSSTDYTGELFF. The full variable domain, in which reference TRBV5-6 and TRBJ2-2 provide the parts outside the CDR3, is DAGVTQSPTHLIKTRGQQVTLRCSPKSGHDTVSWYQQALGQGPQFIFQYYEEEERQRGNFPDRFSGHQFPNYSSELNVNALLLGDSALYLCASSSTDYTGELFFGEGSRLTVL.

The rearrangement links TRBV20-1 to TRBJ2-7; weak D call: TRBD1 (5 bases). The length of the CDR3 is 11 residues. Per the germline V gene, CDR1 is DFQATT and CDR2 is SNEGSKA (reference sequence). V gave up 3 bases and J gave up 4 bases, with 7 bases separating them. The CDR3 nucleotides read TGCAGTGCTAGCAAGGGGTACGAGCAGTACTTC. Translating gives CSASKGYEQYF.

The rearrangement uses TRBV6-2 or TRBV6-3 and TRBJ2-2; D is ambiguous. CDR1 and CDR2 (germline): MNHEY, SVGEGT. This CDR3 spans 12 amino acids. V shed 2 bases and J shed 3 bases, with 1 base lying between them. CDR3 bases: TGTGCCAGCAGTTACGACACCGGGGAGCTGTTTTTT. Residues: CASSYDTGELFF.

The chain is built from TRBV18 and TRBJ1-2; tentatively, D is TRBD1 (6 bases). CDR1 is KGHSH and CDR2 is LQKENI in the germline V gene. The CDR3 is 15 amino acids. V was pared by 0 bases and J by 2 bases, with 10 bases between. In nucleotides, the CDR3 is TGTGCCAGCTCACCACCGAACAGGGAGAACTATGGCTACACCTTC. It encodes CASSPPNRENYGYTF.

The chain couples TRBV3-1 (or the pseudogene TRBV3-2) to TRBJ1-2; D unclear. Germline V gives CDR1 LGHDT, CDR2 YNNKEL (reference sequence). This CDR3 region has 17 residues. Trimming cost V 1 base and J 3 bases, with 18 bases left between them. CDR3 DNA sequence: TGTGCCAGCAGCCAAGGACCTGTCGGCCGAGACTACTATGGCTACACCTTC. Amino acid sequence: CASSQGPVGRDYYGYTF.

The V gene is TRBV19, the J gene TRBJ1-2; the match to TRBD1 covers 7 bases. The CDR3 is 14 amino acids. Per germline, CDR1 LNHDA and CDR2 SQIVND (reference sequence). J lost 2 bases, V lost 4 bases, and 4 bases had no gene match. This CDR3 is CASSTPGGNYGYTF. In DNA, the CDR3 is TGTGCCAGTAGTACTCCAGGGGGGAACTATGGCTACACCTTC.

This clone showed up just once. CDR3 residues: CASSLDPTSVETQYF. The CDR3 bases are TGTGCCAGCAGCTTAGACCCCACTAGTGTGGAGACCCAGTACTTC. The V gene is TRBV11-2, the J gene TRBJ2-5; a possible D gene is TRBD2 (5 bases). Germline CDR1 reads SGHAT; CDR2 reads FQNNGV. The CDR3 consists of 15 residues. Between the trimmed V and J ends, which lost 0 bases and 5 bases, there was a span of 13 bases. Drawing the rest from reference TRBV11-2 and TRBJ2-5, the complete variable domain is EAGVAQSPRYKIIEKRQSVAFWCNPISGHATLYWYQQILGQGPKLLIQFQNNGVVDDSQLPKDRFSAERLKGVDSTLKIQPAKLEDSAVYLCASSLDPTSVETQYFGPGTRLLVL.

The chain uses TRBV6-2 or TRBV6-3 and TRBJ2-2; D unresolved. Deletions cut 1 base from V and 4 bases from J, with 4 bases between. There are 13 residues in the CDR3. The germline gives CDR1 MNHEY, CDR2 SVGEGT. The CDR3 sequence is CASSYLATGELFF. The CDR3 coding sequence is TGTGCCAGCAGTTACTTGGCCACCGGGGAGCTGTTTTTT.

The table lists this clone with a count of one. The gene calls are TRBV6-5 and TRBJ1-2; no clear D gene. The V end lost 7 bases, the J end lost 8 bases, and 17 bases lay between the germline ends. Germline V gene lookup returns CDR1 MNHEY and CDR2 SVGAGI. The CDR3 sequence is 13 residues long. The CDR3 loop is CASTQDPKDGYTF. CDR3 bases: TGTGCCAGCACCCAGGACCCGAAAGACGGCTACACCTTC.

Here the CDR3 reads CASSPRDGTGQETQYF. As DNA, the CDR3 is TGTGCCAGCAGCCCTCGTGACGGGACAGGTCAAGAGACCCAGTACTTC. The V gene is TRBV7-9, the J gene TRBJ2-5; TRBD1 matches at 8 bases. CDR3 length: 16 residues. The J segment lost 2 bases and the V segment lost 5 bases, leaving 10 bases of the junction unmatched. In germline, CDR1 is SEHNR, CDR2 FQNEAQ (reference sequence).

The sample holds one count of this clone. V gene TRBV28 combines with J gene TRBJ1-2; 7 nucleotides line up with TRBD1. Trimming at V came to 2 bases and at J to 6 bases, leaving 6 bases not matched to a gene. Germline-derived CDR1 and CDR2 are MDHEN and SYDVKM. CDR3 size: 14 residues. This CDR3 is CASSLRQGGHGYTF. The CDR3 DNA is TGTGCCAGCAGTTTACGACAGGGAGGGCATGGCTACACCTTC.

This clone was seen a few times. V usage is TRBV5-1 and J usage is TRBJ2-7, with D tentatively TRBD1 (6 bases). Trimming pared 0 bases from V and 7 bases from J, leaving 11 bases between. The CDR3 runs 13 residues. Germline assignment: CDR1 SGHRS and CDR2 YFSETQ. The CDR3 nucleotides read TGCGCCAGCAGCTTGGGGGGGCTCCTGGAGCAGTACTTC. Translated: CASSLGGLLEQYF.